This TCR beta chain was observed in a study of blood T cell repertoires in COVID-19. Assay: immunoSEQ multiplex PCR; the TCRdb copy retains only in-frame clones and omits some. Here the sample spans more than 85,000 clones, more than 80% being singletons. Input material: peripheral blood. The source is a human donor in a cohort sampled during active COVID-19.

The CDR3 bases are TGCGCCAGCAGCTCGGGGACTTCCACCCCTAGCACAGATACGCAGTATTTT. It encodes CASSSGTSTPSTDTQYF. V gene TRBV5-1 combines with J gene TRBJ2-3; D might be TRBD2 (6 bases). The CDR3 spans 17 residues. Germline assignment: CDR1 SGHRS and CDR2 YFSETQ. Deletions cut 3 bases from V and 0 bases from J, with 17 bases between.